This T cell receptor (beta chain) was profiled in a study of T-cell reconstitution after alpha-beta-depleted transplantation in children. Unique molecular identifiers were incorporated into the prepared TCRbeta library. MiXCR was run by TCRdb on the PCR reads, yielding one entry per CDR3 protein. This sample has 150,000 to 200,000 distinct CDR3 sequences, with about 14% found just once. This clonotype was counted ten times or more. The V segment lost 6 bases and the J segment 5 bases; nucleotides outside the gene matches: 7. The CDR3 contains 14 residues. The rearrangement uses TRBV12-3 or TRBV12-4 and TRBJ2-5, with 9 bases fitting TRBD1. This specimen was PBMCs from the stem cell graft donor, taken from the stem cell graft. This clonotype was sampled from a human donor who donated a stem cell graft to a child with acute lymphoblastic leukemia. The CDR3 sequence is CASSRGQGRETQYF. CDR3 DNA sequence: TGTGCCAGCAGCCGAGGACAGGGGAGGGAGACCCAGTACTTC.